What follows are 17 T cell receptor beta chains derived from one specimen sequenced in a study of T cell clonality in common variable immunodeficiency (dated by TCRdb to the mid-2010s). Libraries were made using the immunoSEQ multiplex PCR assay. In TCRdb, the immuneACCESS table is reduced to in-frame sequences with V and J assigned. These tables do not hold every clone; where another copy was compared, an unresolved V gene accounts for under half, and the others remain unexplained. This sample includes under 45,000 clones, and none of them was observed just once. Around a tenth of the sample goes to the ten largest clones. Input material: peripheral blood mononuclear cells. The receptors shown here come from a person aged 18 to 70 in good health.

This clone appeared many times. Sequencing ends 3 residues short of the CDR3 end; the germline J gene provides the rest. The genes are TRBV20-1 and TRBJ2-6; possibly TRBD2 for D (6 bases). Germline CDR1 is DFQATT and CDR2 is SNEGSKA (reference sequence). V was cut by 1 base and J by 0 bases, with 19 bases left in between. The CDR3 runs to 19 residues. The DNA read from the CDR3 is TGCAGTGCTAGAGGAGTTGGAGGGCAGAGGGCCTCTGGGGCCAACGTC. Encoded protein: CSARGVGGQRASGANV. In full, the CDR3 is CSARGVGGQRASGANVLTF.

The sample holds many counts of this clone. The read falls 3 residues short of the CDR3 end, and the missing part is taken from the germline J gene. The genes are TRBV30 and TRBJ1-5, with TRBD1 matching over 8 bases. The CDR3 loop spans 14 amino acids. Per germline, CDR1 GTSNPN and CDR2 SVGIG (reference sequence). V was pared by 3 bases and J by 3 bases, with 4 bases of the junction left unmatched. The CDR3 bases that were read are TGTGCCTGGAGGTACAGGGGGTACAATCAGCCC. The encoded protein is CAWRYRGYNQP. The CDR3 in its entirety is CAWRYRGYNQPQHF.

This clone was counted only a few times. The CDR3 end is not reached by the read, which stops 3 residues before it; the germline J gene fills it in. This chain joins TRBV19 and TRBJ1-2; possibly TRBD1 for D (6 bases). Germline CDR1 LNHDA, CDR2 SQIVND (reference sequence). The CDR3 extends over 15 amino acids. The part of the CDR3 DNA that was read is TGTGCCAGTAGTATAGTTAGGGGGTCCTACAATGAC. Its protein product is CASSIVRGSYND. The whole CDR3 region reads CASSIVRGSYNDYTF.

This clone showed up many times. Incomplete CDR3 DNA: TGTGCCAGCAGCCGGGACAGAACTCAAGAGACC. Translation: CASSRDRTQET. The full CDR3 protein is CASSRDRTQETQYF. The V call is TRBV5-4, the J call TRBJ2-5; 7 positions agree with TRBD1. With the read ending 3 residues before the CDR3 end, the germline J gene is used to fill in that end. In germline, CDR1 is SGHNT, CDR2 YYREEE (reference sequence). This CDR3 has 14 amino acids. The trim removed 4 bases at V and 2 bases at J, leaving 5 bases unmatched.

This clone was seen repeatedly, ten times or more. The DNA ends 3 residues before the CDR3 does, and the rest of the CDR3 is filled in from the germline J gene. The chain is built from TRBV6-2 or TRBV6-3 and TRBJ1-5; D is possibly TRBD1 (5 bases). With 7 bases removed from V and 6 bases from J, the gap between germline ends came to 10 bases. Germline V gives CDR1 MNHEY, CDR2 SVGEGT. The CDR3 is made up of 12 amino acids. CDR3 bases read: TGTGCCAGCAAAAAGGGGTCTCAGCCC. This codes for CASKKGSQP. The full-length CDR3 reads as CASKKGSQPQHF.

The table lists this clone with many counts. The CDR3 end lies 3 residues beyond the end of the read and is filled in from the germline J gene. V gene TRBV29-1 combines with J gene TRBJ1-2; 7 bases are a match to TRBD1. V gave up 5 bases and J gave up 6 bases; unmatched junction bases: 3. Germline V gives CDR1 SQVTM, CDR2 ANQGSEA. The CDR3 spans 11 residues. The CDR3 here is CSVNRGDGYTF. The sequenced CDR3 bases are TGCAGCGTTAACAGGGGTGATGGC.

This clone was seen only a few times. This sequence may be a read error, since a much larger clone differs from it by one base. The read comes to an end 3 residues before the CDR3 does, leaving the germline J gene to fill in the end. The rearrangement links TRBV20-1 to TRBJ2-5; TRBD2 agrees at 9 bases. The CDR3 runs 15 residues. CDR1 is DFQATT and CDR2 is SNEGSKA in the germline V gene (reference sequence). The CDR3 bases that were read are TGCAGTGCTGAACGGACTAGCGAGTACACAGATACC. Translated: CSAERTSEYTDT. The full CDR3 is CSAERTSEYTDTQYF.

This clone was detected many times. The read terminates 3 residues ahead of where the CDR3 ends, so the germline J gene completes it. This rearrangement joins TRBV2 to TRBJ2-1; 10 bases are shared with TRBD2. Germline-derived CDR1 and CDR2 are SNHLY and FYNNEI. V shed 6 bases, J shed 0 bases, and the junction held 5 bases outside the gene matches. The CDR3 contains 16 residues. The sequenced CDR3 bases are TGTGCCAGCAGCCCGGGACTAGCGTACTCCTACAATGAG. Its protein is CASSPGLAYSYNE. The entire CDR3 protein is CASSPGLAYSYNEQFF. The whole variable domain, filled in from reference TRBV2 and TRBJ2-1, reads EPEVTQTPSHQVTQMGQEVILRCVPISNHLYFYWYRQILGQKVEFLVSFYNNEISEKSEIFDDQFSVERPDGSNFTLKIRSTKLEDSAMYFCASSPGLAYSYNEQFFGPGTRLTVL.

A word on this clone: The CDR3 end is not reached by the read, which stops 3 residues before it; the germline J gene fills it in. The chain links TRBV2 to TRBJ2-5; 8 nucleotides match TRBD2. The length of the CDR3 is 16 residues. Germline CDR1 reads SNHLY; CDR2 reads FYNNEI. V was pared by 6 bases and J by 1 base, with 10 bases of the junction left unmatched. CDR3 in amino acids: CASRTPTAGAQETQYF. CDR3 DNA, as far as it was read: TGTGCCAGCAGGACCCCTACAGCGGGGGCCCAAGAGACC.

The sample holds many counts of this clone. Sequencing ends 3 residues short of the CDR3 end; the germline J gene provides the rest. The chain recombines TRBV20-1 with TRBJ2-3; D is unresolved. V shed 3 bases and J shed 1 base, with 11 bases lying between them. Germline lookup yields CDR1 DFQATT and CDR2 SNEGSKA (reference sequence). The CDR3 covers 14 residues. The CDR3 protein is CSASRWQGTDTQYF. Incomplete CDR3 DNA: TGCAGTGCTAGCAGGTGGCAGGGCACAGATACG.

This clone was seen at least ten times. The CDR3 end falls 3 residues outside the read, so it is completed with the germline J gene. The chain is built from TRBV6-1 and TRBJ2-1; perhaps TRBD1 as D (6 bases). The CDR3 extends over 15 amino acids. From germline, CDR1 is MNHNS and CDR2 SASEGT. Trimming took off 2 bases at V and 5 bases at J, with 13 bases between the two ends. Partial CDR3 DNA: TGTGCCAGCAGTGAATGGGGGACACTAGACAATGAG. Protein sequence: CASSEWGTLDNE. The entire CDR3 sequence reads CASSEWGTLDNEQFF.

This clone was counted ten times or more. The DNA ends 3 residues before the CDR3 does, and the rest of the CDR3 is filled in from the germline J gene. The V and J genes are TRBV30 and TRBJ2-7; no reliable D call. V was pared by 2 bases and J by 5 bases, with 10 bases between. Germline CDR1 is GTSNPN and CDR2 is SVGIG (reference sequence). CDR3 length: 12 amino acids. The covered CDR3 bases are TGTGCCTGGAGTAAGAGCAGGCACGAG. Its protein product is CAWSKSRHE. The full CDR3 is CAWSKSRHEQYF.

Comment on this clone: The CDR3 end is not reached by the read, which stops 3 residues before it; the germline J gene fills it in. This chain joins TRBV30 and TRBJ2-4, with D maybe TRBD2 (5 bases). CDR1 is GTSNPN and CDR2 is SVGIG in the germline V gene (reference sequence). The CDR3 loop spans 13 amino acids. The CDR3 sequence: CAWSVAPGSGQYF. The covered CDR3 bases are TGTGCCTGGAGTGTTGCCCCGGGAAGCGGT.

This clone was seen repeatedly, ten times or more. The read falls 3 residues short of the CDR3 end, and the missing part is taken from the germline J gene. This sequence joins TRBV20-1 and TRBJ2-3; possible D gene TRBD1, 8 bases. The V gene's germline CDR1 is DFQATT and CDR2 SNEGSKA (reference sequence). The CDR3 consists of 20 residues. The sequenced CDR3 bases are TGCAGTGCTAGAGATCGGGGGGTTTGTCATTCGACAGGGGACCAAGAGACG. This gives the protein CSARDRGVCHSTGDQET. In full, the CDR3 is CSARDRGVCHSTGDQETQYF.

This clone was recorded many times. The read finishes 3 residues shy of the CDR3 end, and the germline J gene is used to complete it. The chain recombines TRBV7-9 with TRBJ1-1, with TRBD1 as a possible D gene (6 bases). Between the trimmed V and J ends, which lost 5 bases and 7 bases, there was a span of 11 bases. This CDR3 spans 12 amino acids. CDR1 SEHNR and CDR2 FQNEAQ come from the germline V gene (reference sequence). The part of the CDR3 DNA that was read is TGTGCCAGCAGCCTACAGGGAATTGAA. Translated: CASSLQGIE. In full, the CDR3 is CASSLQGIEAFF. Supplemented by reference TRBV7-9 and TRBJ1-1, the full variable domain reads DTGVSQNPRHKITKRGQNVTFRCDPISEHNRLYWYRQTLGQGPEFLTYFQNEAQLEKSRLLSDRFSAERPKGSFSTLEIQRTEQGDSAMYLCASSLQGIEAFFGQGTRLTVV.

This clone was recorded at least ten times. Read sequence stops 3 residues before the CDR3 end, and the germline J gene provides the missing end. This chain links TRBV20-1 with TRBJ2-7, with TRBD1 matching over 10 bases. The CDR3 runs 17 residues. V dropped 5 bases and J dropped 4; count of bases not matched to a gene: 17. The germline CDR1 and CDR2 sequences are DFQATT and SNEGSKA (reference sequence). CDR3: CSAGPGGQGTLGYEQYF. CDR3 DNA, as far as it was read: TGCAGTGCTGGACCTGGGGGACAGGGGACCTTGGGGTACGAG.

As to this clone: The read comes to an end 3 residues before the CDR3 does, leaving the germline J gene to fill in the end. Other DNA sequences of this sample code for an identical CDR3. J is TRBJ2-3 and V is TRBV18; D gene uncertain. The CDR3 loop spans 16 amino acids. Germline assignment: CDR1 KGHSH and CDR2 LQKENI. The V and J ends lost 6 bases and 1 base respectively, with 17 bases between them. CDR3 residues: CASSPPGKSGTDTQYF. The CDR3 DNA, read in part, is TGTGCCAGCTCCCCTCCGGGTAAAAGCGGCACAGATACG.